This TCR beta chain was identified in a study of cytomegalovirus exposure and HLA in healthy donors. This clone appeared a few times. Its antigen remains unknown. Only in-frame clones appear in the TCRdb table, and some are missing; sequencing was by immunoSEQ multiplex PCR. The sample contains approximately 140,000 clones, around 90% of which appear only once. The CDR3 consists of 15 residues. The V segment lost 2 bases and the J segment 4 bases; nucleotides outside the gene matches: 7. CDR1 is KGHSH and CDR2 is LQKENI in the germline V gene. The roughly 120-subject validation cohort, separate from the roughly 700-subject first cohort, included the donors. Overall study findings and caveats: Clusters of TCRs from the first cohort tended to co-occur in the roughly 120 validation repertoires (as a later analysis found).

The sample taken for sequencing was PBMCs. This rearrangement joins TRBV18 to TRBJ2-5; 7 positions match TRBD1. This TCR was sampled from a man younger than 35 in good health and CMV-seropositive. CDR3 region: CASSPIQTGIETQYF. The CDR3 nucleotides are TGTGCCAGCTCACCAATCCAGACAGGGATAGAGACCCAGTACTTC.